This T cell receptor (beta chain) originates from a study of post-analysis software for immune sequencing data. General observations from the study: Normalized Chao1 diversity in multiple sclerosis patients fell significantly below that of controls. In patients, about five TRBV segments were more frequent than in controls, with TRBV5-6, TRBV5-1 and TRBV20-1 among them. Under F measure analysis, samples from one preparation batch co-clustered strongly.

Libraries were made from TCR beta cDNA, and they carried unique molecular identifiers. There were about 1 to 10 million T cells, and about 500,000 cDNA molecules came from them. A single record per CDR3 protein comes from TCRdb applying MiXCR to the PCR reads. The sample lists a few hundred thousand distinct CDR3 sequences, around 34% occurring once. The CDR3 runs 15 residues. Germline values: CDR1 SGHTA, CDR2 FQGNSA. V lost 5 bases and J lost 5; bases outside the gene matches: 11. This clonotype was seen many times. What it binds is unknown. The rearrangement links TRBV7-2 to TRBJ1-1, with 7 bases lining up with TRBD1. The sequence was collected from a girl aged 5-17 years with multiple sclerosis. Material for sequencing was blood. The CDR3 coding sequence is TGTGCCAGCAGCAGGGACAGAGGGAGGAGGACTGAAGCTTTCTTT. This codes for CASSRDRGRRTEAFF.